This TCR delta chain was identified in a study of γδ T cells in repeated Plasmodium falciparum infection. About the research overall: Malian children with intense seasonal malaria exposure were compared with matched Australian children. Malaria-naive adults were infected with P. falciparum NF54 four times over around 600 days.

Findings of the study overall: Malian donors came from one small rural village, predominantly one ethnic group. Vgamma9/Vdelta2+ T cells showed a stable polyclonal repertoire with shared TCRgamma sequences.

This clone was seen at least ten times. Antigen unknown. TCRdb shows a much larger clone's protein in place of this DNA's translation, and the two differ at residue 16, likely through a read error; the protein shown is translated from the DNA. TCRdb reanalyzed the multiplex PCR reads using CATT. The repertoire holds about 57,000 delta-chain clones, with over 1.5% as singletons. Flow sorting of PBMC yielded separate Vgamma9/Vdelta2+ and Vdelta2-negative gammadelta T cell populations for bulk repertoire analysis. CDR3 length equals 25 residues. Per the germline V gene, CDR1 is TSWWSYY and CDR2 is QGS. V was pared by 5 bases and J by 0 bases, with 33 bases of the junction left unmatched.

The V and J genes are TRDV1 and TRDJ1; 10 nucleotides line up with TRDD3. The clonotype originates from a pool of human donors (malaria-infected and uninfected, not separated). The specimen was gamma-delta T cells from blood. CDR3 sequence (DNA): TGTGCTCTTGGGACTCAAGGCCTTTCACCTTTTTTCTGGGGGATAGCATCTGGATACACCGATAAACTCATCTTT. Protein product: CALGTQGLSPFFWGIASGYTDKLIF.